Detailed here is one T cell receptor (beta chain). Both CD4+ and CD8+ T cells were negatively isolated, and TEMRA cells underwent FACS enrichment. The sample belongs to a study of CD8 T cells in Susac syndrome. Background on the study: The sequenced Susac syndrome patients comprised six with active disease and about eight in remission.

An amount of RNA that ranged from roughly 0.5 to 1 ug was reverse transcribed with random hexamers. TCRdb reprocessed the immunoSEQ multiplex PCR reads with MiXCR, giving one entry per CDR3 protein. This table holds some 200,000 distinct CDR3 sequences, approximately 96% found once. CDR3 length: 15 amino acids. V was cut by 4 bases and J by 0 bases, with 7 bases left in between. Germline values: CDR1 MRHNA, CDR2 SNTAGT. The rearrangement uses TRBV6-4 and TRBJ2-6; D ambiguous. This TCR derives from a human donor with Susac syndrome. Sequenced sample: CD4+ T cells from PBMCs. CDR3 residues: CASSVVNSGANVLTF. CDR3 nucleotide sequence: TGTGCCAGCAGTGTAGTTAACTCTGGGGCCAACGTCCTGACTTTC.